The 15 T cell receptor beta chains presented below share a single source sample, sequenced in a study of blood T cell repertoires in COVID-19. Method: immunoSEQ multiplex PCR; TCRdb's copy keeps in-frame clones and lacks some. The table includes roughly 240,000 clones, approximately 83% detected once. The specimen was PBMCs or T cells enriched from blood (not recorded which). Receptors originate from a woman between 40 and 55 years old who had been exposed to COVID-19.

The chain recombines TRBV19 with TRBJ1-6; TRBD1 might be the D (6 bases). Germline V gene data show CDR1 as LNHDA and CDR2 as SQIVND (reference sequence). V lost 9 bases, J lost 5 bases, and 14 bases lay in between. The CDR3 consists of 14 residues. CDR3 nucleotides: TGTGCCAGCCACACCACAGGGAATAATTCACCCCTCCACTTT. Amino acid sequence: CASHTTGNNSPLHF.

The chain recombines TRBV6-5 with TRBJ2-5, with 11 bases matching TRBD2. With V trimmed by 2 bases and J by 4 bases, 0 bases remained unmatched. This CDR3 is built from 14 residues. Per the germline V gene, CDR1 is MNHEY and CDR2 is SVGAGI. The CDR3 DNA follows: TGTGCCAGCAGTTACGGGACTAGCGGAGAGACCCAGTACTTC. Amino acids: CASSYGTSGETQYF.

CDR3 in amino acids: CASSHRLAAYEQYF. The CDR3 DNA reads TGCGCCAGCAGCCATAGGCTAGCAGCATACGAGCAGTACTTC. The J gene is TRBJ2-7, the V gene TRBV4-1; possible D gene TRBD2, 5 bases. V was clipped by 3 bases and J by 4 bases, with 13 bases between them. CDR1 MGHRA and CDR2 YSYEKL come from the germline V gene. The CDR3 totals 14 residues.

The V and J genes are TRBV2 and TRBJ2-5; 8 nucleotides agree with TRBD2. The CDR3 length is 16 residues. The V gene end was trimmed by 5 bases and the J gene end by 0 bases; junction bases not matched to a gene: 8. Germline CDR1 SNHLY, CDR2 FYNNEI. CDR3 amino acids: CASSFQRGLNQETQYF. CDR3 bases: TGTGCCAGCAGTTTCCAGCGGGGGCTAAACCAAGAGACCCAGTACTTC.

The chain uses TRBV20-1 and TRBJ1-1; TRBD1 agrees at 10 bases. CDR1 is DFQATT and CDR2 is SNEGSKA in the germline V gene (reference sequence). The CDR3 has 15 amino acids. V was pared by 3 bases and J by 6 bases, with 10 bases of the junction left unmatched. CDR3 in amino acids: CSASLADRGVPEAFF. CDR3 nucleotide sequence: TGCAGTGCTAGTCTCGCGGACAGGGGGGTCCCTGAAGCTTTCTTT.

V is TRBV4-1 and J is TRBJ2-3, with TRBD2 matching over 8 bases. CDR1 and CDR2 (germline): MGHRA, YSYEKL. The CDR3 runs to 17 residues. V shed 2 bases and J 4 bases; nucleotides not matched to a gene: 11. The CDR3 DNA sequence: TGCGCCAGCAGCCAAACCGCCTTTTCGGGGGGGCCAGATACGCAGTATTTT. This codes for CASSQTAFSGGPDTQYF.

The CDR3 loop is CASRGGQGVTEAFF. CDR3 coding DNA: TGCGCCAGCAGAGGGGGACAGGGGGTTACTGAAGCTTTCTTT. This chain links TRBV5-1 with TRBJ1-1, with TRBD1 matching 11 bases. CDR1 SGHRS and CDR2 YFSETQ come from the germline V gene. The CDR3 consists of 14 residues. V trimming: 5 bases; J trimming: 5 bases; junction bases outside the gene matches: 5.

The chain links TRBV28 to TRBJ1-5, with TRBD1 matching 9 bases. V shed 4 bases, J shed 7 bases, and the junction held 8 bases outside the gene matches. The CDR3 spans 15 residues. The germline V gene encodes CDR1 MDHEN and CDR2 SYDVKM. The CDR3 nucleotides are TGTGCCAGCAGTTGGGGGGGACAGGGTAGCCAGCCCCAGCATTTT. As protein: CASSWGGQGSQPQHF. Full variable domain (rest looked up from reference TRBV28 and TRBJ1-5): DVKVTQSSRYLVKRTGEKVFLECVQDMDHENMFWYRQDPGLGLRLIYFSYDVKMKEKGDIPEGYSVSREKKERFSLILESASTNQTSMYLCASSWGGQGSQPQHFGDGTRLSIL.

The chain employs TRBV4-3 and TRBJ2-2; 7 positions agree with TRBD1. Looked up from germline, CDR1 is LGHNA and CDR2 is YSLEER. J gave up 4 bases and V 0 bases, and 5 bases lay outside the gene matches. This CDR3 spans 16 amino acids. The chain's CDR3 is CASSQETGAATGELFF. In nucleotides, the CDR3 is TGCGCCAGCAGCCAAGAAACAGGGGCGGCCACCGGGGAGCTGTTTTTT.

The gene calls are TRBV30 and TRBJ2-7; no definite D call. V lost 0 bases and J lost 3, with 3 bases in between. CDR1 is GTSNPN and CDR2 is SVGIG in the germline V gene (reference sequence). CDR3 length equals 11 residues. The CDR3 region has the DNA TGTGCCTGGAGTGTTAGCTACGAGCAGTACTTC. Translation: CAWSVSYEQYF.

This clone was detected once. As DNA, the CDR3 is TGTGCCAGCAGCCCGCAGGTTATAGCCTACGAGCAGTACTTC. This gives the protein CASSPQVIAYEQYF. This chain uses TRBV7-9 with TRBJ2-7; no clear D. The germline V gene encodes CDR1 SEHNR and CDR2 FQNEAQ (reference sequence). Trimming stripped 5 bases from V and 2 bases from J, with 13 bases between. The CDR3 is 14 residues long.

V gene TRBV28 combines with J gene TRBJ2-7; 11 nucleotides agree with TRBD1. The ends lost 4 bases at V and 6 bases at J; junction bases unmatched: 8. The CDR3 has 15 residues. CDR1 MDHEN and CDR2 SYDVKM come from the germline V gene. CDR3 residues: CASSSRTGGIGEQYF. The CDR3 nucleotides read TGTGCCAGCAGTTCCCGGACAGGGGGCATCGGCGAGCAGTACTTC.

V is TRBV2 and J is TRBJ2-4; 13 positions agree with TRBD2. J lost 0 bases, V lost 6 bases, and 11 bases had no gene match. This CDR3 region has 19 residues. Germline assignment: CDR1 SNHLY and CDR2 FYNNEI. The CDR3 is CASSDQLAGGPLAKNIQYF. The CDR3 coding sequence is TGTGCCAGCAGCGATCAACTAGCGGGGGGGCCTCTAGCCAAAAACATTCAGTACTTC.

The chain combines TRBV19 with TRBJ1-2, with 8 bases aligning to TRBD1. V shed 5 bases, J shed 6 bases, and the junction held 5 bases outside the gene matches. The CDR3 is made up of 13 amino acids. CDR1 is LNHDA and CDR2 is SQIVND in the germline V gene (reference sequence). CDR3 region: CASSPRTGNGYTF. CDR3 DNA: TGTGCCAGTAGTCCCCGGACAGGGAATGGCTACACCTTC.

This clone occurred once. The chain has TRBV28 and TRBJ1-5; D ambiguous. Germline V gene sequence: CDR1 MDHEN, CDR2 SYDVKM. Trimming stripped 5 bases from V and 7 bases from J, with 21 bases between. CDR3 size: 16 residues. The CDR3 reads CASSPPGKANKQPQHF. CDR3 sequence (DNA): TGTGCCAGCAGTCCCCCCGGGAAGGCGAATAAGCAGCCCCAGCATTTT.